This entry lists 9 T cell receptor beta chains sequenced from one sample in a study of read filtering for tumor transcriptome and immune sequencing (dated by TCRdb to about 2020). Sequenced on an Illumina HiSeq 4000. TCR libraries were built from 400 to 450 ng RNA with the Immunoverse kit, using molecular barcoded adaptors covering alpha/delta and beta/gamma chains. TCRdb reran the public reads through fastp at Q25 and MiXCR, keeping productive beta chains. Every distinct CDR3 protein forms one entry, paired with its most common genes and DNA. Across this sample there are 14,000 to 15,000 distinct CDR3 sequences, with around 21% seen only once. The ten largest make up 80% of the sample. Sequenced input: a population of CD138-negative cells sorted from bone marrow. The cell subset or site label for this specimen denotes: bone marrow mononuclear cells depleted of CD138+ plasma/myeloma cells by negative magnetic selection. These receptors all come from a donor at least 40 years old with multiple myeloma.

The chain combines TRBV5-1 with TRBJ2-3; TRBD1 might be the D (6 bases). Trimming shortened V by 4 bases and J by 7 bases, and 16 bases separated the two germline ends. The CDR3 covers 14 residues. Germline lookup yields CDR1 SGHRS and CDR2 YFSETQ. CDR3 nucleotide sequence: TGCGCCAGCAGCCAATGGACAGAGGGCCATACGCAGTATTTT. Translated: CASSQWTEGHTQYF.

This clonotype was observed once. A much larger clone lies one base from this, so it may be a read error. Lacking the conserved final phenylalanine or tryptophan, this CDR3 likely reflects a read error. The DNA is omitted, as the CDR3 cannot be located on it reliably, and the CDR3 follows TCRdb's listing. The gene calls are TRBV6-6 and TRBJ1-4; TRBD1, as called in the table, went unchecked against the DNA. Germline V lookup: CDR1 MNHNY, CDR2 SVGAGI (reference sequence). The CDR3 region is 10 residues in length, termini included. The CDR3: CASSPRDHRC.

This clonotype was observed a few times. The chain is built from TRBV2 and TRBJ1-1; a weak D match, TRBD1 (6 bases). The CDR3 length is 15 residues. V was shortened by 1 base and J by 3 bases, with 12 bases between the two germline ends. From germline, CDR1 is SNHLY and CDR2 FYNNEI. CDR3 residues: CASSEGGGRYTEAFF. CDR3 bases: TGTGCCAGCAGTGAAGGGGGGGGCAGGTACACTGAAGCTTTCTTT.

Comments on this clonotype: This clone may be a read error of a much larger clone one base away. The CDR3 bases are TGTGCCAGCAGCCCCCGCCAGGTGAACACTGAAACTTTCTTT. Its translation: CASSPRQVNTETFF. The V gene is TRBV12-3 or TRBV12-4, the J gene TRBJ1-1; D is ambiguous. The CDR3 sequence is 14 residues long.

This clonotype was found a few times. The V call is TRBV10-3, the J call TRBJ2-2; no clear D gene. This CDR3 region has 11 residues. Germline CDR1 ENHRY, CDR2 SYGVKD. Trimming cost V 6 bases and J 8 bases, with 7 bases left between them. The DNA for the CDR3 is TGTGCCATCAGATCTGAGGGGGAGCTGTTTTTT. Protein: CAIRSEGELFF.

This clonotype is medium-sized. This chain connects TRBV11-3 to TRBJ2-1; a possible D gene is TRBD1 (5 bases). CDR3 length equals 20 residues. Germline-derived CDR1 and CDR2 are SGHNT and YENEEA. V lost 4 bases to trimming and J lost 3 bases, with 28 bases between them. CDR3 DNA: TGTGCCAGCAGCTCTCCGGTTACGAATCAGGGCGCCCGACTCTACAATGAGCAGTTCTTC. Translated, it gives CASSSPVTNQGARLYNEQFF. Using reference TRBV11-3 and TRBJ2-1 for the parts outside the CDR3, the full variable domain is EAGVVQSPRYKIIEKKQPVAFWCNPISGHNTLYWYLQNLGQGPELLIRYENEEAVDDSQLPKDRFSAERLKGVDSTLKIQPAELGDSAVYLCASSSPVTNQGARLYNEQFFGPGTRLTVL.

This rearrangement joins TRBV4-3 to TRBJ1-1; tentatively, D is TRBD1 (5 bases). Per germline, CDR1 LGHNA and CDR2 YSLEER. V lost 1 base and J lost 1, with 7 bases in between. The CDR3 runs 14 residues. The CDR3 nucleotides are TGCGCCAGCAGCCAAGTTGGGACGAACACTGAAGCTTTCTTT. It specifies CASSQVGTNTEAFF.

As regards this clonotype: A much larger clone lies one base from this, so it may be a read error. The chain links TRBV20-1 to TRBJ2-7, with 8 bases fitting TRBD2. Looked up from germline, CDR1 is DFQATT and CDR2 is SNEGSKA (reference sequence). This CDR3 is built from 13 residues. CDR3 amino acids: CRAGGAEPYEQYF. In DNA, the CDR3 is TGCAGAGCCGGGGGGGCCGAACCCTACGAGCAGTACTTC.

The genes are TRBV20-1 and TRBJ1-4; TRBD1 matches 9 bases. V lost 3 bases and J lost 5; bases outside the gene matches: 10. Germline CDR1 is DFQATT and CDR2 is SNEGSKA (reference sequence). The CDR3 has 16 residues. CDR3 sequence (DNA): TGCAGTGCTAGCTGCCGGGACAGGGACCGCAATGAAAAACTGTTTTTT. Protein: CSASCRDRDRNEKLFF.